A single sample is the source of the 27 T cell receptor beta chains below, sequenced in a study of technical replicates of blood from several donors. Clones were read by immunoSEQ multiplex PCR, and TCRdb kept only the in-frame ones, dropping some. Of some 48,000 clones listed, approximately 94% are singletons. The sample comprised T cells isolated from PBMCs. The source of these receptors is a human donor in good health.

CDR3 residues: CASSSGLAGGEQYF. The CDR3, as DNA: TGTGCCAGCAGTTCCGGACTAGCCGGGGGCGAGCAGTACTTC. The chain uses TRBV28 and TRBJ2-7; 8 nucleotides match TRBD2. The CDR3 is 14 residues long. V lost 4 bases and J lost 6; bases outside the gene matches: 8. Per the germline V gene, CDR1 is MDHEN and CDR2 is SYDVKM.

The chain employs TRBV19 and TRBJ1-2; 8 bases line up with TRBD1. The V gene end was trimmed by 7 bases and the J gene end by 8 bases; junction bases not matched to a gene: 12. Per germline, CDR1 LNHDA and CDR2 SQIVND (reference sequence). This CDR3 has 14 amino acids. CDR3: CASTLLRDRIGYTF. The CDR3 DNA sequence: TGTGCCAGTACATTACTCCGGGACAGGATCGGCTACACCTTC.

The J gene is TRBJ2-7, the V gene TRBV28; 7 nucleotides agree with TRBD2. The junction had 14 bases not matched to a gene; V was cut back by 7 bases and J by 2 bases. Per the germline V gene, CDR1 is MDHEN and CDR2 is SYDVKM. This CDR3 has 16 residues. CDR3 nucleotide sequence: TGTGCCAGCACCCGCCCACTGGCGGGAGAGACCTACGAGCAGTACTTC. The encoded protein is CASTRPLAGETYEQYF.

The J gene is TRBJ2-1, the V gene TRBV11-3, with 14 positions matching TRBD2. V lost 5 bases and J lost 10; bases outside the gene matches: 10. The V gene's germline CDR1 is SGHNT and CDR2 YENEEA. The CDR3 spans 16 residues. CDR3 residues: CASSPRGTSGRWEQFF. The CDR3 nucleotides read TGTGCCAGCAGCCCCAGGGGGACTAGCGGGAGATGGGAGCAGTTCTTC.

The V call is TRBV7-6, the J call TRBJ1-3; TRBD1 aligns across 10 bases. This CDR3 comprises 18 residues. V shed 4 bases, J shed 2 bases, and the junction held 11 bases outside the gene matches. Germline V lookup: CDR1 SGHVS, CDR2 FNYEAQ. This chain's CDR3 is CASSYYSTGTGAGNTIYF. The CDR3 nucleotides read TGTGCCAGCAGCTACTACTCAACCGGGACAGGGGCTGGAAACACCATATATTTT.

V and J are TRBV27 and TRBJ2-1, with a tentative D call TRBD2 (5 bases). Germline CDR1 is MNHEY and CDR2 is SMNVEV (reference sequence). Trimming removed 2 bases at V and 1 base at J, with 6 bases between. The CDR3 consists of 14 residues. CDR3: CASSLRGSYNEQFF. DNA for the CDR3: TGTGCCAGCAGTTTACGAGGGTCCTACAATGAGCAGTTCTTC.

Written as DNA, the CDR3 is TGCGCCAGCAGGCGGGACTCCGATTACAATGAGCAGTTCTTC. This gives the protein CASRRDSDYNEQFF. The chain links TRBV5-1 to TRBJ2-1; TRBD2 might be the D (6 bases). The CDR3 sequence is 14 residues long. V lost 5 bases and J lost 4, with 13 bases in between. Germline V gene lookup returns CDR1 SGHRS and CDR2 YFSETQ. The complete variable domain, with remaining parts taken from reference TRBV5-1 and TRBJ2-1, reads KAGVTQTPRYLIKTRGQQVTLSCSPISGHRSVSWYQQTPGQGLQFLFEYFSETQRNKGNFPGRFSGRQFSNSRSEMNVSTLELGDSALYLCASRRDSDYNEQFFGPGTRLTVL.

The V gene is TRBV30, the J gene TRBJ1-3; D gene unclear. Germline CDR1 is GTSNPN and CDR2 is SVGIG (reference sequence). CDR3 length equals 11 residues. V was shortened by 5 bases and J by 4 bases, with 6 bases between the two germline ends. For the CDR3, the DNA is TGTGCCTGGGGCCCCGGAAACACCATATATTTT. Protein sequence: CAWGPGNTIYF. Supplemented by reference TRBV30 and TRBJ1-3, the full variable domain reads SQTIHQWPATLVQPVGSPLSLECTVEGTSNPNLYWYRQAAGRGLQLLFYSVGIGQISSEVPQNLSASRPQDRQFILSSKKLLLSDSGFYLCAWGPGNTIYFGEGSWLTVV.

The gene calls are TRBV5-1 and TRBJ2-5; 7 bases map to TRBD2. With 0 bases clipped from V and 4 bases from J, the junction kept 0 bases outside the gene matches. From germline, CDR1 is SGHRS and CDR2 YFSETQ. This CDR3 has 13 residues. Here the CDR3 DNA reads TGCGCCAGCAGCTTGGGGGGGGGAGAGACCCAGTACTTC. This gives the protein CASSLGGGETQYF.

The V gene is TRBV7-9, the J gene TRBJ1-1; TRBD1 is a possible D gene (6 bases). Trimming stripped 2 bases from V and 3 bases from J, with 10 bases between. This CDR3 contains 14 residues. Germline V lookup: CDR1 SEHNR, CDR2 FQNEAQ (reference sequence). The CDR3 DNA sequence: TGTGCCAGCAGCTTAATAGGGGGATACACTGAAGCTTTCTTT. Encoded protein: CASSLIGGYTEAFF.

CDR3 sequence: CASSRDRGGNEQFF. Written as DNA, the CDR3 is TGTGCCAGCAGCCGAGACAGGGGGGGAAATGAGCAGTTCTTC. V usage is TRBV5-4 and J usage is TRBJ2-1, with TRBD1 matching over 9 bases. CDR3 size: 14 residues. Losses at the gene ends were 4 bases for V and 7 bases for J; bases not matched to a gene: 6. Germline V lookup: CDR1 SGHNT, CDR2 YYREEE (reference sequence). The complete variable domain, with remaining parts taken from reference TRBV5-4 and TRBJ2-1, reads ETGVTQSPTHLIKTRGQQVTLRCSSQSGHNTVSWYQQALGQGPQFIFQYYREEENGRGNFPPRFSGLQFPNYSSELNVNALELDDSALYLCASSRDRGGNEQFFGPGTRLTVL.

This chain uses TRBV10-3 with TRBJ1-5, with a tentative D call TRBD1 (6 bases). Between the trimmed V and J ends, which lost 7 bases and 1 base, there was a span of 8 bases. The germline V gene encodes CDR1 ENHRY and CDR2 SYGVKD. The CDR3 runs to 13 residues. CDR3 coding DNA: TGTGCCATCAAGGGGGGGAGCAATCAGCCCCAGCATTTT. Encoded protein: CAIKGGSNQPQHF.

This chain joins TRBV19 and TRBJ1-3; no clear D. The V gene's germline CDR1 is LNHDA and CDR2 SQIVND (reference sequence). Trimming shortened V by 8 bases and J by 0 bases, and 8 bases separated the two germline ends. The CDR3 spans 13 residues. The CDR3: CASRGNSGNTIYF. The CDR3, as DNA: TGTGCCAGTCGAGGTAACTCTGGAAACACCATATATTTT.

CDR3 residues: CASSPGTFYYEQYF. The CDR3 DNA reads TGTGCCAGCAGCCCCGGGACTTTTTACTACGAGCAGTACTTC. This chain connects TRBV27 to TRBJ2-7, with a possible D match to TRBD2 (6 bases). V was clipped by 6 bases and J by 3 bases, with 15 bases between them. This CDR3 contains 14 residues. CDR1 and CDR2 from the germline V gene are MNHEY and SMNVEV (reference sequence).

The genes are TRBV6-5 and TRBJ2-5, with D uncertain. The CDR3 length is 13 residues. V was shortened by 6 bases and J by 2 bases, with 10 bases between the two germline ends. Germline loops: CDR1 MNHEY, CDR2 SVGAGI. The CDR3 nucleotides are TGTGCCAGCAGACCTGGCACGCAAGAGACCCAGTACTTC. Encoded protein: CASRPGTQETQYF.

The chain recombines TRBV5-4 with TRBJ1-1; 10 bases are shared with TRBD1. Germline CDR1 and CDR2: SGHNT and YYREEE (reference sequence). V was pared by 5 bases and J by 1 base, with 2 bases of the junction left unmatched. The CDR3 has 14 residues. Here the CDR3 DNA reads TGTGCCAGCAGTTGGGACAGGGGGAACACTGAAGCTTTCTTT. This codes for CASSWDRGNTEAFF.

The chain recombines TRBV30 with TRBJ1-4; perhaps TRBD1 as D (5 bases). The CDR3 extends over 13 amino acids. V was cut by 0 bases and J by 5 bases, with 7 bases left in between. Per the germline V gene, CDR1 is GTSNPN and CDR2 is SVGIG (reference sequence). CDR3 coding DNA: TGTGCCTGGAGTGTACAGGACAATGAAAAACTGTTTTTT. Translating gives CAWSVQDNEKLFF.

This chain joins TRBV30 and TRBJ1-4; perhaps TRBD1 as D (6 bases). Germline lookup yields CDR1 GTSNPN and CDR2 SVGIG (reference sequence). The germline V and J ends were trimmed by 2 bases and 8 bases, with 15 bases remaining between them. The CDR3 runs to 14 residues. CDR3 bases: TGTGCCTGGAGTTCCAGGGGAGAAGCGGAAAAACTGTTTTTT. The encoded protein is CAWSSRGEAEKLFF. The variable domain in full, completed from reference TRBV30 and TRBJ1-4, reads SQTIHQWPATLVQPVGSPLSLECTVEGTSNPNLYWYRQAAGRGLQLLFYSVGIGQISSEVPQNLSASRPQDRQFILSSKKLLLSDSGFYLCAWSSRGEAEKLFFGSGTQLSVL.

The rearrangement uses TRBV23-1 and TRBJ1-2; no clear D gene. TRBV23-1 is an ORF, and what it does is uncertain. This CDR3 has 14 residues. V lost 9 bases and J 2 bases, leaving 16 bases between the germline ends. The chain's CDR3 is CARSSLGTNYGYTF. CDR3 sequence (DNA): TGCGCCAGGTCCTCTCTGGGCACCAACTATGGCTACACCTTC.

This clone has more than one count but fewer than ten. The chain carries TRBV11-2 and TRBJ1-1; 10 bases line up with TRBD1. Trimming cost V 6 bases and J 8 bases; bases outside gene matches: 12. This CDR3 region has 15 residues. CDR1 is SGHAT, CDR2 FQNNGV, per germline. This CDR3 is CASRSGTGALGEAFF. The CDR3, as DNA: TGTGCCAGCAGATCCGGGACAGGGGCCTTGGGGGAAGCTTTCTTT.

This clone came up once. This chain uses TRBV9 with TRBJ2-7; perhaps TRBD2 as D (7 bases). This CDR3 has 15 residues. Germline loops: CDR1 SGDLS, CDR2 YYNGEE. Trimming removed 3 bases at V and 6 bases at J, with 19 bases between. In DNA form, the CDR3 reads TGTGCCAGCAGCGAGGGGGGGTCACCCTGGGCCGAGCAGTACTTC. It specifies CASSEGGSPWAEQYF.

V gene TRBV9 combines with J gene TRBJ2-3, with 11 bases fitting TRBD2. Germline loops: CDR1 SGDLS, CDR2 YYNGEE. J lost 3 bases, V lost 1 base, and 13 bases had no gene match. The CDR3 runs 19 residues. Here the CDR3 DNA reads TGTGCCAGCAGCGTAAAGAAGGTTAGCGGGAGGGAGGAGACAGATACGCAGTATTTT. Translated, it gives CASSVKKVSGREETDTQYF.

The chain has TRBV6-1 and TRBJ2-7; no definite D call. V was cut by 2 bases and J by 4 bases, with 6 bases left in between. CDR3 length equals 12 residues. Germline assignment: CDR1 MNHNS and CDR2 SASEGT. Here the CDR3 DNA reads TGTGCCAGCAGTGAAAATTCGTACGAGCAGTACTTC. This gives the protein CASSENSYEQYF.

The chain has TRBV5-1 and TRBJ2-3; TRBD2 might be the D (5 bases). V was shortened by 4 bases and J by 2 bases, with 11 bases between the two germline ends. The CDR3 loop spans 14 amino acids. Germline CDR1 SGHRS, CDR2 YFSETQ. CDR3 residues: CASSPRTSTDTQYF. The DNA of the CDR3 is TGCGCCAGCAGCCCAAGGACTTCCACAGATACGCAGTATTTT.

The rearrangement links TRBV18 to TRBJ1-5; 9 bases match TRBD1. The germline gives CDR1 KGHSH, CDR2 LQKENI. The CDR3 has 14 residues. V was clipped by 3 bases and J by 6 bases; unmatched bases: 3. The CDR3 protein is CASSPTDRGQPQHF. DNA for the CDR3: TGTGCCAGCTCACCTACGGACAGGGGTCAGCCCCAGCATTTT. Combining the CDR3 with reference TRBV18 and TRBJ1-5 gives the whole variable domain NAGVMQNPRHLVRRRGQEARLRCSPMKGHSHVYWYRQLPEEGLKFMVYLQKENIIDESGMPKERFSAEFPKEGPSILRIQQVVRGDSAAYFCASSPTDRGQPQHFGDGTRLSIL.

The chain has TRBV6-5 and TRBJ1-4; 8 nucleotides match TRBD1. Germline CDR1 is MNHEY and CDR2 is SVGAGI. There are 15 residues in the CDR3. The ends lost 2 bases at V and 4 bases at J; junction bases unmatched: 3. This CDR3 is CASSYGGQVNEKLFF. The DNA of the CDR3 is TGTGCCAGCAGTTACGGGGGACAGGTTAATGAAAAACTGTTTTTT.

This chain uses TRBV28 with TRBJ2-7, with D perhaps matching TRBD2 (7 bases). The germline CDR1 and CDR2 sequences are MDHEN and SYDVKM. CDR3 length: 15 amino acids. The V and J ends lost 8 bases and 3 bases respectively, with 20 bases between them. This chain's CDR3 is CASRTSGTLLYEQYF. DNA for the CDR3: TGTGCCAGCCGGACAAGCGGGACACTACTCTACGAGCAGTACTTC.